Below, one TCR beta chain is given with its context. This specimen comes from a study of T cell responses to AZD1222 COVID-19 vaccine. TCRdb's table, derived via immunoSEQ multiplex PCR, lists solely in-frame clones and lacks some. Of some 120,000 clones listed, roughly nine tenths are singletons. CDR1 and CDR2 from the germline V gene are SGDLS and YYNGEE. Trimming shortened V by 4 bases and J by 3 bases, and 10 bases separated the two germline ends. This CDR3 is 13 amino acids long. Source: peripheral blood, taken 28 days after the second AZD1222 dose. The rearrangement uses TRBV9 and TRBJ1-1, with a tentative D call TRBD1 (5 bases). The source of this sequence is an adult who received the AZD1222 COVID-19 vaccine. This chain's CDR3 is CASSIGGDTEAFF. In DNA form, the CDR3 reads TGTGCCAGCAGCATCGGGGGGGACACTGAAGCTTTCTTT.